These T cell receptor beta chains were read from a single sample in a study of T cells in Graves' hyperthyroidism and ophthalmopathy. MiXCR, run by TCRdb on the multiplex PCR reads, gives a single entry per CDR3 protein. The repertoire has roughly 260,000 distinct CDR3 sequences, 13% to 15% of them found once; the top ten carry more than 10%. Material: blood. These receptors were obtained from a woman in her thirties or forties with Graves' hyperthyroidism that later progressed to Graves' ophthalmopathy. Each CDR3 is given with its conserved first and last residue. Each record gives: J gene, clone size, V gene, D gene, CDR3 DNA, CDR3 protein. The D gene is left open where the match is weak. Part of the rows lack a size; the others show once, few, many or a class for expanded clones.

TRBJ2-5	many	TRBV6-1	NA	TGTGCCAGCAGCGGCAGCCCACAAGAGACCCAGTACTTC	CASSGSPQETQYF
TRBJ1-3	many	TRBV3-1	NA	TGTGCCAGCAGCCTAACAGCGAGCTCTGGAAACACCATATATTTT	CASSLTASSGNTIYF
TRBJ2-6	many	TRBV5-1	NA	TGCGCCAGCAGCTTGCAACCCGGGGCCGGGGCCAACGTCCTGACTTTC	CASSLQPGAGANVLTF
TRBJ1-5	few	TRBV4-1	TRBD1	TGCGCCAGCAGCCAGGAGGGCGGGACAGGCTATCAGCCCCAGCATTTT	CASSQEGGTGYQPQHF
TRBJ1-1	many	TRBV19	TRBD1	TGTGCCAGTAGTAAGGGACAGGGGACCACTGAAGCTTTCTTT	CASSKGQGTTEAFF
TRBJ1-1	many	TRBV5-4	NA	TGTGCCAGCACCGTGGACCCGGGATATACTGAAGCTTTCTTT	CASTVDPGYTEAFF
TRBJ1-6	medium-sized	TRBV28	NA	TGTGCCAGCAGTTTAGACAGTGCTTATTCACCCCTCCACTTT	CASSLDSAYSPLHF
TRBJ2-3	many	TRBV12-3/TRBV12-4	NA	TGTGCCAGCAGTTTTCCCCCCAGCACAGATACGCAGTATTTT	CASSFPPSTDTQYF
TRBJ1-6	many	TRBV4-1	TRBD1	TGCGCCAGCAGCCTATGGACAGGGGGCGATTCACCCCTCCACTTT	CASSLWTGGDSPLHF
TRBJ2-2	NA	TRBV9	NA	TGTGCCAGCAGCCCTCCCCTCGTGGATTGGGAGCTGTTTTTT	CASSPPLVDWELFF
TRBJ2-7	NA	TRBV19	NA	TGTGCCAGTAGTATTGCCTCCGGGGATACATACTACGAGCAGTACTTC	CASSIASGDTYYEQYF
TRBJ1-1	NA	TRBV11-3	NA	TGTGCCAGCAGCACCCATCCGGGGACTGAAGCTTTCTTT	CASSTHPGTEAFF
TRBJ1-5	many	TRBV27	TRBD1	TGTGCCAGCCGCTCCGGGACAGCAATAGAATATAGCAATCAGCCCCAGCATTTT	CASRSGTAIEYSNQPQHF
TRBJ2-2	many	TRBV20-1	TRBD2	TGCAGTGCTAGGGGTCTAGCGGGAGGATTAAACACCGGGGAGCTGTTTTTT	CSARGLAGGLNTGELFF
TRBJ2-1	many	TRBV20-1	TRBD2	TGCAGTGCTAGAGGCCTAGCGGGAGTGTTCTTC	CSARGLAGVFF
TRBJ1-2	many	TRBV3-1	NA	TGTGCCAGCAGCCAAGGGGGGGCCTCCCGTGGCTACACCTTC	CASSQGGASRGYTF
TRBJ2-1	NA	TRBV11-3	TRBD2	TGTGCCAGCAACCCTCTAGCGGGAGGTTACAATGAGCAGTTCTTC	CASNPLAGGYNEQFF
TRBJ1-1	many	TRBV20-1	NA	TGCAGTGCTAGAGAATCAGGGTCCGGCACTGAAGCTTTCTTT	CSARESGSGTEAFF
TRBJ2-7	NA	TRBV29-1	NA	TGCAGCGTTGTACCCGGTAACCCTGGCTTTAGCATAAACGAGCAGTACTTC	CSVVPGNPGFSINEQYF
TRBJ2-2	few	TRBV6-4	NA	TGTGCCAGCAGCGGGGACGGCACCGGGGAGCTGTTTTTT	CASSGDGTGELFF
TRBJ2-7	few	TRBV12-3/TRBV12-4	TRBD1	TGTGCCAGCAGTTCGTGGACAGGGTCCAAGTCCTACGAGCAGTACTTC	CASSSWTGSKSYEQYF
TRBJ1-4	many	TRBV11-2	TRBD1	TGTGCCAGCAGCTTAGATCGACAGGGGGCTGGTGAAAAACTGTTTTTT	CASSLDRQGAGEKLFF
TRBJ1-2	many	TRBV6-1	TRBD1	TGTGCCAGCAGTGAAAAAGGGGGCCGGACCGCCTACTATGGCTACACCTTC	CASSEKGGRTAYYGYTF
TRBJ1-1	many	TRBV3-1	NA	TGTGCCAACAGCCAAGGTATAAGGGGGAACACTGAAGCTTTCTTT	CANSQGIRGNTEAFF
TRBJ1-5	many	TRBV7-9	TRBD1	TGTGCCAGCAGCCGCGGACAGGGACAGCCCCAGCATTTT	CASSRGQGQPQHF
TRBJ1-1	few	TRBV7-9	NA	TGTGCCAGCAGCAACCCGGCGGCTGAAGCTTTCTTT	CASSNPAAEAFF
TRBJ2-5	many	TRBV2	TRBD2	TGTGCCAGCAGGGGGACTAGCGGGGACCACGAGACCCAGTACTTC	CASRGTSGDHETQYF
TRBJ2-2	few	TRBV6-5	TRBD2	TGTGCCAGCAGTTTTGAACTAGCGGGGGGGAGTGGGGAGCTGTTTTTT	CASSFELAGGSGELFF
TRBJ1-2	many	TRBV19	TRBD1	TGTGCCACCGGGACAGGGACCTTCTATGGCTACACCTTC	CATGTGTFYGYTF
TRBJ2-5	many	TRBV27	NA	TGTGCCAGCACTCCCCCCTGCGGAGGAGAGACCCAGTACTTC	CASTPPCGGETQYF
TRBJ1-1	many	TRBV19	NA	TGTGCCAGTAGTATGTATGTGAACACTGAAGCTTTCTTT	CASSMYVNTEAFF
TRBJ2-1	NA	TRBV2	TRBD2	TGTGCCAGCAGCCACGCATTCGGGACTAGCTTCTACAATGAGCAGTTCTTC	CASSHAFGTSFYNEQFF
TRBJ2-1	few	TRBV5-1	NA	TGCGCCAGCAGCGTCCCATGGGACACACACACACACGATGAGCAGTTCTTC	CASSVPWDTHTHDEQFF
TRBJ2-7	few	TRBV7-2	TRBD1	TGTGCCAGCAGCCCTCGGGGGGGGACAGGGGGGTACGAGCAGTACTTC	CASSPRGGTGGYEQYF
TRBJ1-1	many	TRBV20-1	NA	TGCAGTGCTCGTGCAATAGAGGGGGGGTCCACTGAAGCTTTCTTT	CSARAIEGGSTEAFF
TRBJ1-2	NA	TRBV6-2/TRBV6-3	NA	TGTGCCAGCAGCCTACGGATCCTATGTGGCTATGGCTACACCTTC	CASSLRILCGYGYTF
TRBJ1-5	many	TRBV27	TRBD1	TGTGCCAGCAGAGCGACAGGGGGTAATCAGCCCCAGCATTTT	CASRATGGNQPQHF
TRBJ2-7	many	TRBV5-1	TRBD2	TGCGCCAGCAGCCTCTTCGGACTAGCGGGAGGCCCCCTGCCCTACGAGCAGTACTTC	CASSLFGLAGGPLPYEQYF
TRBJ1-1	NA	TRBV20-1	NA	TGCAGTGCTATGAACACTGAAGCTTTCTTT	CSAMNTEAFF